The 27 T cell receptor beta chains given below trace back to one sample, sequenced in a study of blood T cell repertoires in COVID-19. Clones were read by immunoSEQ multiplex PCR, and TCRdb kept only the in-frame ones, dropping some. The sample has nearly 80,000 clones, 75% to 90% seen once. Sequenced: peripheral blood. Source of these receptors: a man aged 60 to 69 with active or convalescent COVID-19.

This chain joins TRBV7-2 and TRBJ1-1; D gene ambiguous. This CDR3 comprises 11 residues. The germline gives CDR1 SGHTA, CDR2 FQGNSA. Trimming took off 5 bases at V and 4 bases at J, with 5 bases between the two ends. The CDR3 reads CASSASTEAFF. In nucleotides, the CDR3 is TGTGCCAGCAGCGCGTCCACTGAAGCTTTCTTT.

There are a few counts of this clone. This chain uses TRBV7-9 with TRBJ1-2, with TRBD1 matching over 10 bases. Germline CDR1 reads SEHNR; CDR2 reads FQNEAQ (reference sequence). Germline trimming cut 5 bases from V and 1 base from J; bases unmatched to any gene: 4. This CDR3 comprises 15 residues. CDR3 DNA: TGTGCCAGCAGCCCGACAGGGGGCCTTAACTATGGCTACACCTTC. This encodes CASSPTGGLNYGYTF.

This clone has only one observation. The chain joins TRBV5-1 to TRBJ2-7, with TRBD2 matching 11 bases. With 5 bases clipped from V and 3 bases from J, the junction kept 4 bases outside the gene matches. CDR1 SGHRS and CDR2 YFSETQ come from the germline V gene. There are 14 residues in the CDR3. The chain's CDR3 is CASSGTSGDYEQYF. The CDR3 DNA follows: TGCGCCAGCAGTGGGACTAGCGGAGACTACGAGCAGTACTTC.

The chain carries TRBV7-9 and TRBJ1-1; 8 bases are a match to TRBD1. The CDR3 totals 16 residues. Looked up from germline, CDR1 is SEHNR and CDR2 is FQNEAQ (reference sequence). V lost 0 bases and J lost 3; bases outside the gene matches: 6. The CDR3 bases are TGTGCCAGCAGCTTAGCGCCCCTACAGGGGGACACTGAAGCTTTCTTT. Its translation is CASSLAPLQGDTEAFF. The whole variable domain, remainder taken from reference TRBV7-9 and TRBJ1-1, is DTGVSQNPRHKITKRGQNVTFRCDPISEHNRLYWYRQTLGQGPEFLTYFQNEAQLEKSRLLSDRFSAERPKGSFSTLEIQRTEQGDSAMYLCASSLAPLQGDTEAFFGQGTRLTVV.

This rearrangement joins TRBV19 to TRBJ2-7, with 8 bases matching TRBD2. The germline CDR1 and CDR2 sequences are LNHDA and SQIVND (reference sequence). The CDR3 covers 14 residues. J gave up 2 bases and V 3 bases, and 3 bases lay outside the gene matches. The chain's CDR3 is CASSIGGAPYEQYF. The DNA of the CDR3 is TGTGCCAGTAGTATCGGGGGGGCACCCTACGAGCAGTACTTC.

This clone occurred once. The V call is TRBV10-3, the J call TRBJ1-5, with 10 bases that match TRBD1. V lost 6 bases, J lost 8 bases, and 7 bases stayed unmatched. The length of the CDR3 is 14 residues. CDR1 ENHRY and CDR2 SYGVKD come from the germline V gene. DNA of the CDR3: TGTGCCATCAGCAAGGGACAGGGGACGGAGCCCCAGCATTTT. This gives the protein CAISKGQGTEPQHF.

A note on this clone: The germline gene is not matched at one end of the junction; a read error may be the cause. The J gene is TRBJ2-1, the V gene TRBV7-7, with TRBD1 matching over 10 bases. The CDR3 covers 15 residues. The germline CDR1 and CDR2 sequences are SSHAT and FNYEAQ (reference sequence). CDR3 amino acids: CASSVLGTGDNEQFF. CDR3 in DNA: TGTGCTAGCAGTGTACTAGGGACAGGGGACAATGAGCAGTTCTTC. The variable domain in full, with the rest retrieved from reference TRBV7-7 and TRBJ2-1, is GAGVSQSPRYKVTKRGQDVTLRCDPISSHATLYWYQQALGQGPEFLTYFNYEAQPDKSGLPSDRFSAERPEGSISTLTIQRTEQRDSAMYRCASSVLGTGDNEQFFGPGTRLTVL.

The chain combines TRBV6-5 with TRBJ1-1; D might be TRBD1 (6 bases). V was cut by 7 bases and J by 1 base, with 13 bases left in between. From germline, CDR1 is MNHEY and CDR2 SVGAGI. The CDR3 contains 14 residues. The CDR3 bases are TGTGCCAGCATGCGGCAGGGGAAGAACACTGAAGCTTTCTTT. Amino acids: CASMRQGKNTEAFF.

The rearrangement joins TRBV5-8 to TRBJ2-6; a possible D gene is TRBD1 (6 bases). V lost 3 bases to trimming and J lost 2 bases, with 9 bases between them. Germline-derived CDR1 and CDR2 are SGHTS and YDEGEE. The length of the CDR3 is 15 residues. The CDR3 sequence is CASSSRTAGANVLTF. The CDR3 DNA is TGTGCCAGCAGCTCCCGGACAGCTGGGGCCAACGTCCTGACTTTC.

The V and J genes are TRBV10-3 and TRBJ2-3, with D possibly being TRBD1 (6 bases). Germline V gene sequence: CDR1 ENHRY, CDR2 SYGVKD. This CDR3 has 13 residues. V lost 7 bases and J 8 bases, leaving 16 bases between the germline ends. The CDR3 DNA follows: TGTGCCATCACGGCAGGGGAAATGGGTACGCAGTATTTT. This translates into CAITAGEMGTQYF.

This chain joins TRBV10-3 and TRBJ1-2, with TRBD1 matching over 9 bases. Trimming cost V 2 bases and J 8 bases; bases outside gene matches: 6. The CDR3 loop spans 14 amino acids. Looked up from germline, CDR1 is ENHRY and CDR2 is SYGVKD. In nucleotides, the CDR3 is TGTGCCATCAGTGAGGCGGGACAGGGAACCGGCTACACCTTC. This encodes CAISEAGQGTGYTF.

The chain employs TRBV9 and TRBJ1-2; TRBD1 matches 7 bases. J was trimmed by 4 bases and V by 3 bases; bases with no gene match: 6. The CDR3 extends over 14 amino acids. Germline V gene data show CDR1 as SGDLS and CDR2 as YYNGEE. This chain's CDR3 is CASSGGQALYGYTF. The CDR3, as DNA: TGTGCCAGCAGCGGCGGACAGGCCCTCTATGGCTACACCTTC.

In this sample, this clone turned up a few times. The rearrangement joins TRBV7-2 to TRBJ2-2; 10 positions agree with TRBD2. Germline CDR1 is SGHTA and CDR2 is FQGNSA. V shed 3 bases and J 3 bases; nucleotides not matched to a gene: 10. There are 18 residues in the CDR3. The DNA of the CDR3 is TGTGCCAGCAGCTTCAGTAGGAGCGGGGGGGCCGACACCGGGGAGCTGTTTTTT. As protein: CASSFSRSGGADTGELFF.

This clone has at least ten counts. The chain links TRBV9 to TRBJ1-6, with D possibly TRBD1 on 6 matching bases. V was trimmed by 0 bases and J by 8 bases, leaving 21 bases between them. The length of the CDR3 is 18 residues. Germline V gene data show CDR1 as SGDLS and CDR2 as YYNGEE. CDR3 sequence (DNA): TGTGCCAGCAGCGTAGTCCCAACAGGGTGGGGTAATGATTCACCCCTCCACTTT. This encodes CASSVVPTGWGNDSPLHF.

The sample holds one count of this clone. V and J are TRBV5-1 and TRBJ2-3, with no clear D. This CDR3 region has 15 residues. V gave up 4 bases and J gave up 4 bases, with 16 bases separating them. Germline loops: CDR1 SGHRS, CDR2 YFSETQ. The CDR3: CASSPLAGGADTQYF. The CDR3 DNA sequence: TGCGCCAGCAGCCCCCTGGCTGGTGGTGCAGATACGCAGTATTTT.

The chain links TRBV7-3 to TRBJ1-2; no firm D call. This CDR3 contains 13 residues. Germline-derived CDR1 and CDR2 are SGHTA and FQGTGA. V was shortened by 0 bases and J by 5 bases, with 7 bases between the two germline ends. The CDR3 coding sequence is TGTGCCAGCAGCTTAACACGGGGATATGGCTACACCTTC. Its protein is CASSLTRGYGYTF. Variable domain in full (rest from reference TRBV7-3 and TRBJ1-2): GAGVSQTPSNKVTEKGKYVELRCDPISGHTALYWYRQSLGQGPEFLIYFQGTGAADDSGLPNDRFFAVRPEGSVSTLKIQRTERGDSAVYLCASSLTRGYGYTFGSGTRLTVV.

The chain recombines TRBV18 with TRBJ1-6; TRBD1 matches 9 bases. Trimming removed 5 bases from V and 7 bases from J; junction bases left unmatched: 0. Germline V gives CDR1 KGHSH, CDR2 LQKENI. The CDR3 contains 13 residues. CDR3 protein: CASSGQGNSPLHF. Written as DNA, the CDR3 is TGTGCCAGCTCAGGACAGGGGAATTCACCCCTCCACTTT.

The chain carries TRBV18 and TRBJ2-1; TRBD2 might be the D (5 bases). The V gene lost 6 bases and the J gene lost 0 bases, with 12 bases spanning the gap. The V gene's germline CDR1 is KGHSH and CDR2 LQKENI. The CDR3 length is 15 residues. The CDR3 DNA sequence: TGTGCCAGCTCGCCCGTAGGGAGCTCCTACAATGAGCAGTTCTTC. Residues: CASSPVGSSYNEQFF.

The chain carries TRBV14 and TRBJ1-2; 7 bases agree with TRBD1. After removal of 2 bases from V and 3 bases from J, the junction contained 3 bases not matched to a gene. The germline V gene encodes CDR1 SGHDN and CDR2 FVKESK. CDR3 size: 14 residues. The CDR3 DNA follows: TGTGCCAGCAGCCAATTCGGGACAGACTATGGCTACACCTTC. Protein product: CASSQFGTDYGYTF. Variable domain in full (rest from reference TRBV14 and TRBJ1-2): EAGVTQFPSHSVIEKGQTVTLRCDPISGHDNLYWYRRVMGKEIKFLLHFVKESKQDESGMPNNRFLAERTGGTYSTLKVQPAELEDSGVYFCASSQFGTDYGYTFGSGTRLTVV.

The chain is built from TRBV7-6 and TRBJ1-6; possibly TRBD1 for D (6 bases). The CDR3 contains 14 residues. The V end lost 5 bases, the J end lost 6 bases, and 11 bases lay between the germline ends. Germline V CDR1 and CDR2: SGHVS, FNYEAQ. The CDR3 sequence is CASSPGQLNSPLHF. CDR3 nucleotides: TGTGCCAGCAGCCCCGGACAGCTTAATTCACCCCTCCACTTT.

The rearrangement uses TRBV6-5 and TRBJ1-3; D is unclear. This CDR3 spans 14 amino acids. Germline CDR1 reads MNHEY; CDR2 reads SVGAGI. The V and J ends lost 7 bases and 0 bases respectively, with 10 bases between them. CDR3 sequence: CASTHINSGNTIYF. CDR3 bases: TGTGCCAGCACCCACATTAACTCTGGAAACACCATATATTTT.

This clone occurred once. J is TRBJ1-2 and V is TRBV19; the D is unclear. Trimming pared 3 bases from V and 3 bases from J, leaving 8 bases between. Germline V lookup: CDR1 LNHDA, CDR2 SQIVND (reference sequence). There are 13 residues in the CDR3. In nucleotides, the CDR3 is TGTGCCAGTAGTATGAGGGCCTACTATGGCTACACCTTC. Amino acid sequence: CASSMRAYYGYTF.

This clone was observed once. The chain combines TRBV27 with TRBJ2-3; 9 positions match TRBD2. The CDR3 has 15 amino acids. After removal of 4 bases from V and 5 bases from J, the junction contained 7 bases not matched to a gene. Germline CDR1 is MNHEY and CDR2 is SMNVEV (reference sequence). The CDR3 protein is CASSSPAGGIDTQYF. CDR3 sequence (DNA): TGTGCCAGCAGTTCCCCGGCGGGGGGGATAGATACGCAGTATTTT.

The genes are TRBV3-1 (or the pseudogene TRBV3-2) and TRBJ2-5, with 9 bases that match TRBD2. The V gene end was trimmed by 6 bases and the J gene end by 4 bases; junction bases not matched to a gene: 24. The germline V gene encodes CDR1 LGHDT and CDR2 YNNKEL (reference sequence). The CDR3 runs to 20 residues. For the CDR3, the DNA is TGTGCCAGCAGTCAACGGGTGTTTTTTCTTGGCGGGGGGGCCGCAGAGACCCAGTACTTC. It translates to CASSQRVFFLGGGAAETQYF.

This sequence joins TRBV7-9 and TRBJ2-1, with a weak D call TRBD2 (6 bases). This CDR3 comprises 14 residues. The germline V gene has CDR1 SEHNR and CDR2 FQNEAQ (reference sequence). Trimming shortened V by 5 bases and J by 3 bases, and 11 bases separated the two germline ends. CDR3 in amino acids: CASSPGRNYNEQFF. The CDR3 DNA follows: TGTGCCAGCAGCCCGGGGAGGAACTACAATGAGCAGTTCTTC.

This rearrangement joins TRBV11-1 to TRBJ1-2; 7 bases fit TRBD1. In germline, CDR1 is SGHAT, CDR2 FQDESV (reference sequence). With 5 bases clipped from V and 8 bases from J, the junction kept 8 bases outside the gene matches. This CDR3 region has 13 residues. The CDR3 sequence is CASSAGQEGGYTF. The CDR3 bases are TGTGCCAGCAGCGCAGGACAGGAGGGCGGCTACACCTTC.

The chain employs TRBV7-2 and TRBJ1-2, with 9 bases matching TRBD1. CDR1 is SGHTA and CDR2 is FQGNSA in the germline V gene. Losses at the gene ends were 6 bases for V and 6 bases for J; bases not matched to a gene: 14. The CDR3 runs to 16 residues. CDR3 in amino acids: CASSPQEGTGMDGYTF. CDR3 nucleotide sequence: TGTGCCAGCAGTCCACAGGAAGGGACAGGGATGGATGGCTACACCTTC.